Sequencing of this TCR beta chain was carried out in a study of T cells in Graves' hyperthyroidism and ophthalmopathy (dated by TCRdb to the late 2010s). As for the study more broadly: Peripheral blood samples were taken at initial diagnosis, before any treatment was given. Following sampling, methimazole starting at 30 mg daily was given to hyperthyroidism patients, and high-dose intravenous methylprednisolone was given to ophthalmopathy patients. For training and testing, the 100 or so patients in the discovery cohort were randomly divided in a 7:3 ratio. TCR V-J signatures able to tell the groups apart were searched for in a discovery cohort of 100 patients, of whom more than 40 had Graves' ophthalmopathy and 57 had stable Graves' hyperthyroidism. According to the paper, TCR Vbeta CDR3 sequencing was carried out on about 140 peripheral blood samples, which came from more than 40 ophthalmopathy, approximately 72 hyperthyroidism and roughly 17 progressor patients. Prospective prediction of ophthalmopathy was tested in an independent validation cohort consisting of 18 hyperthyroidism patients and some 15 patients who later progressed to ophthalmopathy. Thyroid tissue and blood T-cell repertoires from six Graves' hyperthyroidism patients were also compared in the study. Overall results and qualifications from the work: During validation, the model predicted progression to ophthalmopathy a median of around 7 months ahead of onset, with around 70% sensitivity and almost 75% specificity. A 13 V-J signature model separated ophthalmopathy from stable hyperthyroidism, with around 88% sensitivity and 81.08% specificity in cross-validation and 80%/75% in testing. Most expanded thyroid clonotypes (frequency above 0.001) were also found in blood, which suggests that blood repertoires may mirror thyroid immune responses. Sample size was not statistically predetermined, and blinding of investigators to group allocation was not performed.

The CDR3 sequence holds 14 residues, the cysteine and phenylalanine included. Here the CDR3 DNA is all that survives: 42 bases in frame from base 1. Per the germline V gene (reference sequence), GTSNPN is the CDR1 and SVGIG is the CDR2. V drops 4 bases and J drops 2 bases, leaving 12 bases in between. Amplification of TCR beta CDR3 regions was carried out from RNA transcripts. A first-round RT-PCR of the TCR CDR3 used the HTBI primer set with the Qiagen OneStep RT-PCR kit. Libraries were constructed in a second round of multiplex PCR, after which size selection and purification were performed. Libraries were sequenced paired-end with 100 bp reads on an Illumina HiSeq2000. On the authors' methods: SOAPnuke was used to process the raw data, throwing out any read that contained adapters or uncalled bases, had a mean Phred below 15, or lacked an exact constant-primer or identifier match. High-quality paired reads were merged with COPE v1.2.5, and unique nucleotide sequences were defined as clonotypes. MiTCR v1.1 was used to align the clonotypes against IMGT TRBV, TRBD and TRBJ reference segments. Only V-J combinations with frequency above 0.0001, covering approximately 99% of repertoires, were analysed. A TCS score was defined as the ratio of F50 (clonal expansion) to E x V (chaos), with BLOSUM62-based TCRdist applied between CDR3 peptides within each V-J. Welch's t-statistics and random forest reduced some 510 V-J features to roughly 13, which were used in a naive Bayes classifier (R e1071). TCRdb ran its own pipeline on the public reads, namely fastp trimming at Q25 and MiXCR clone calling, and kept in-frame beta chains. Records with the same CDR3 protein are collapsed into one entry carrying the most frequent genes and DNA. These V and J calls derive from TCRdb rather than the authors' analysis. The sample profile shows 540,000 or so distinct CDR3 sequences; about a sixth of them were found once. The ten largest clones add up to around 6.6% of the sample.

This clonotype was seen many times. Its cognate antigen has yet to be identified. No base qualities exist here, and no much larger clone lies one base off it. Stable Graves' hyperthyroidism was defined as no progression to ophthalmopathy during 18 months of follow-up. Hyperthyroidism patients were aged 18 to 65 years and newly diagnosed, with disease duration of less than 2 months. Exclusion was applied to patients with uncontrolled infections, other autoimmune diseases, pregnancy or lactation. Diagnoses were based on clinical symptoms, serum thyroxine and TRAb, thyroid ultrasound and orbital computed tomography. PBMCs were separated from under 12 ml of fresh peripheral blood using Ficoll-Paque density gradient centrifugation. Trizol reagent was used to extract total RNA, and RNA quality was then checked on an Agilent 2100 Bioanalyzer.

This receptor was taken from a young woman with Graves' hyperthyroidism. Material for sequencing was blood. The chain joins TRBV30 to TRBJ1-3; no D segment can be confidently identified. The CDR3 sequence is CAWNPQRAGNTIYF. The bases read TGTGCCTGGAACCCGCAGAGGGCTGGAAACACCATATATTTT.